A single count supports the clone carrying this TCR beta chain. These data originate in a study of OX40 agonist ivuxolimab in advanced cancers. Germline CDR1 SGHAT, CDR2 FQDESV (reference sequence). The CDR3 length is 13 residues. V was clipped by 5 bases and J by 5 bases; unmatched bases: 5. The table came from immunoSEQ multiplex PCR; TCRdb's copy has only in-frame clones and leaves some out. The sample carries tens of thousands of clones, approximately 90% recorded once. The rearrangement uses TRBV11-1 and TRBJ1-2, with 7 positions matching TRBD1. Material: CD4+ or CD8+ T cells sorted from blood, obtained in a trial of the OX40 agonist ivuxolimab. The receptor comes from an adult with an advanced solid tumor such as melanoma, head and neck, liver or kidney cancer. The chain's CDR3 is CASSPGQRYGYTF. The DNA for the CDR3 is TGTGCCAGCAGCCCGGGACAGCGATATGGCTACACCTTC.